This TCR beta chain was profiled in a study of blood T cell repertoires in COVID-19. Study in general: Samples of COVID-19 (acute and convalescent) were obtained from the United States, Italy and Spain. T cells, B-cell-depleted T cells, or PBMCs provided the cDNA or gDNA that served as material.

CDR3 size: 16 residues. Germline V gives CDR1 LGHDT, CDR2 YNNKEL (reference sequence). V dropped 4 bases and J dropped 0 bases, with 14 bases sitting between them. Authors' processing steps: Nucleated cell number was recorded as an estimate derived from reference gene primer amplification. Using immunoSEQ multiplex PCR, the repertoire was profiled, and TCRdb retains in-frame clones only, with some absent. The V and J calls and the clone size are those of that table, but D and trimming were determined from the DNA. The sample lists about 220,000 clones; 70% to 85% were seen once. The material sequenced was peripheral blood. The source is a man aged 40-55 years who had recovered from COVID-19. This chain links TRBV3-1 (or the pseudogene TRBV3-2) with TRBJ2-3; tentatively, D is TRBD2 (6 bases). The CDR3 region is CASSLPLASSTDTQYF. In DNA, the CDR3 is TGTGCCAGCAGCCTCCCGCTAGCGTCTAGCACAGATACGCAGTATTTT.